The 17 T cell receptor beta chains below all came from one sample that was sequenced in a study of shared clonotypes between healthy human individuals. Sequencing used immunoSEQ multiplex PCR; TCRdb keeps in-frame clones, though not all of them. The repertoire holds fewer than 650,000 clones, with roughly 79% as singletons. Sequenced: PBMCs. The receptor set was obtained from a woman aged 40 to 50 in good health. Some clones in this sample may be carry-over from other donors' samples.

The chain links TRBV18 to TRBJ1-1; D is perhaps TRBD1 (6 bases). Germline CDR1 KGHSH, CDR2 LQKENI. The CDR3 is made up of 13 amino acids. V shed 1 base and J shed 6 bases, with 9 bases lying between them. This CDR3 reads CASSPLKGAEAFF. In DNA, the CDR3 is TGTGCCAGCTCACCACTCAAGGGGGCTGAAGCTTTCTTT.

V usage is TRBV7-3 and J usage is TRBJ2-1, with TRBD1 identical over 8 bases. CDR1 and CDR2 from the germline V gene are SGHTA and FQGTGA. This CDR3 is 13 amino acids long. The V gene end was trimmed by 5 bases and the J gene end by 10 bases; junction bases not matched to a gene: 7. CDR3 bases: TGTGCCAGCAGCCTAAGGGACAGGCTGGAGCAGTTCTTC. This translates into CASSLRDRLEQFF. Full variable domain (missing parts from reference TRBV7-3 and TRBJ2-1): GAGVSQTPSNKVTEKGKYVELRCDPISGHTALYWYRQSLGQGPEFLIYFQGTGAADDSGLPNDRFFAVRPEGSVSTLKIQRTERGDSAVYLCASSLRDRLEQFFGPGTRLTVL.

The chain recombines TRBV5-1 with TRBJ1-4; 7 bases match TRBD1. In germline, CDR1 is SGHRS, CDR2 YFSETQ. J gave up 6 bases and V 0 bases, and 8 bases lay outside the gene matches. The CDR3 is made up of 16 amino acids. CDR3 sequence (DNA): TGCGCCAGCAGCTTGGCCACGGCAGGGGGTGATGAAAAACTGTTTTTT. Protein sequence: CASSLATAGGDEKLFF.

V and J are TRBV5-1 and TRBJ2-5, with D unclear. The length of the CDR3 is 12 residues. Germline CDR1 and CDR2: SGHRS and YFSETQ. Deletions cut 0 bases from V and 5 bases from J, with 5 bases between. The CDR3 DNA is TGCGCCAGCAGCTTGGAACTTGAGACCCAGTACTTC. It yields the protein CASSLELETQYF.

This rearrangement joins TRBV27 to TRBJ2-1; 13 bases are shared with TRBD2. CDR1 is MNHEY and CDR2 is SMNVEV in the germline V gene (reference sequence). The V segment lost 5 bases and the J segment 3 bases; nucleotides outside the gene matches: 4. The CDR3 length is 16 residues. The CDR3: CASSHGTSGDYNEQFF. CDR3 nucleotide sequence: TGTGCCAGCAGTCATGGGACTAGCGGGGACTACAATGAGCAGTTCTTC.

The CDR3 DNA sequence: TGCGCCAGCAGTGGAACGGGAGGTTTAGATACGCAGTATTTT. Translated, it gives CASSGTGGLDTQYF. The chain employs TRBV5-1 and TRBJ2-3; 7 bases are shared with TRBD2. Germline CDR1 SGHRS, CDR2 YFSETQ. The ends lost 5 bases at V and 5 bases at J; junction bases unmatched: 8. The CDR3 totals 14 residues.

J is TRBJ1-5 and V is TRBV28, with a possible D match to TRBD1 (5 bases). The V and J ends lost 2 bases and 2 bases respectively, with 10 bases between them. From germline, CDR1 is MDHEN and CDR2 SYDVKM. The CDR3 is 15 residues long. This chain's CDR3 is CASSLPGNGNQPQHF. The CDR3 nucleotides read TGTGCCAGCAGTTTACCAGGGAATGGCAATCAGCCCCAGCATTTT.

V is TRBV7-9 and J is TRBJ1-4; 11 nucleotides match TRBD1. CDR1 is SEHNR and CDR2 is FQNEAQ in the germline V gene (reference sequence). V gave up 5 bases and J gave up 7 bases; unmatched junction bases: 6. The CDR3 runs to 15 residues. CDR3 protein: CASSRGGQGVEKLFF. Written as DNA, the CDR3 is TGTGCCAGCAGCCGAGGGGGACAGGGGGTTGAAAAACTGTTTTTT.

The chain employs TRBV15 and TRBJ2-3, with TRBD2 identical over 10 bases. Germline-derived CDR1 and CDR2 are LNHNV and YYDKDF (reference sequence). The CDR3 runs 16 residues. J gave up 2 bases and V 2 bases, and 4 bases lay outside the gene matches. The chain's CDR3 is CATSRKLAGDTDTQYF. The DNA for the CDR3 is TGTGCCACCAGCAGAAAGCTAGCGGGGGACACAGATACGCAGTATTTT.

The rearrangement joins TRBV15 to TRBJ2-3, with TRBD2 identical over 8 bases. The CDR3 loop spans 16 amino acids. CDR1 and CDR2 from the germline V gene are LNHNV and YYDKDF (reference sequence). Trimming at V came to 4 bases and at J to 4 bases, leaving 10 bases not matched to a gene. The CDR3 protein is CATSTRGGSISDTQYF. The CDR3 DNA reads as TGTGCCACCAGCACCCGGGGGGGGAGCATCTCAGATACGCAGTATTTT.

This clone was observed a few times. The chain has TRBV11-1 and TRBJ2-5; D ambiguous. The ends were cut back, 1 base at V and 5 bases at J, with 14 bases in the middle. From germline, CDR1 is SGHAT and CDR2 FQDESV (reference sequence). The CDR3 runs to 15 residues. This chain's CDR3 is CASSLDRASVETQYF. The DNA for the CDR3 is TGTGCCAGCAGCTTAGATCGGGCGAGTGTGGAGACCCAGTACTTC.

As regards this clone: An end of the junction differs from the germline gene, which may be a read error. The J gene is TRBJ2-3, the V gene TRBV5-4; D not certain. Looked up from germline, CDR1 is SGHNT and CDR2 is YYREEE (reference sequence). This CDR3 contains 15 residues. CDR3 residues: CASGLIGYTSDTQYF. The CDR3 nucleotides are TGTGCCAGCGGCTTGATCGGGTATACGTCAGATACGCAGTATTTT. Supplemented by reference TRBV5-4 and TRBJ2-3, the full variable domain reads ETGVTQSPTHLIKTRGQQVTLRCSSQSGHNTVSWYQQALGQGPQFIFQYYREEENGRGNFPPRFSGLQFPNYSSELNVNALELDDSALYLCASGLIGYTSDTQYFGPGTRLTVL.

This clone has just a few counts. The rearrangement uses TRBV29-1 and TRBJ1-1; 7 nucleotides align to TRBD1. Losses at the gene ends were 6 bases for V and 5 bases for J; bases not matched to a gene: 12. CDR3 length: 14 residues. CDR1 and CDR2 from the germline V gene are SQVTM and ANQGSEA. The CDR3 bases are TGCAGCGTGACGACAGGGCCGCTAGGGACTGAAGCTTTCTTT. Translating it yields CSVTTGPLGTEAFF.

The chain employs TRBV11-2 and TRBJ2-1; 8 nucleotides match TRBD1. The CDR3 covers 14 residues. Germline-derived CDR1 and CDR2 are SGHAT and FQNNGV. Trimming at V came to 5 bases and at J to 7 bases, leaving 7 bases not matched to a gene. The CDR3 is CASSPWDRRNEQFF. As DNA, the CDR3 is TGTGCCAGCAGCCCCTGGGACAGGAGAAATGAGCAGTTCTTC. Full variable domain (outside the CDR3, taken from reference TRBV11-2 and TRBJ2-1): EAGVAQSPRYKIIEKRQSVAFWCNPISGHATLYWYQQILGQGPKLLIQFQNNGVVDDSQLPKDRFSAERLKGVDSTLKIQPAKLEDSAVYLCASSPWDRRNEQFFGPGTRLTVL.

J is TRBJ1-1 and V is TRBV18; tentative D call: TRBD1 (6 bases). CDR3 length: 14 amino acids. Germline V gene data show CDR1 as KGHSH and CDR2 as LQKENI. Trimming shortened V by 5 bases and J by 0 bases, and 10 bases separated the two germline ends. The DNA of the CDR3 is TGTGCCAGCTCAACGCAGGGGATGAACACTGAAGCTTTCTTT. This sequence encodes CASSTQGMNTEAFF.

The rearrangement links TRBV7-8 to TRBJ2-1, with 9 bases that match TRBD2. Germline V lookup: CDR1 SGHVS, CDR2 FQNEAQ. V shed 5 bases and J 6 bases; nucleotides not matched to a gene: 8. This CDR3 is built from 15 residues. CDR3 sequence: CASSPVAGAPNEQFF. CDR3 sequence (DNA): TGTGCCAGCAGCCCCGTAGCGGGAGCGCCCAATGAGCAGTTCTTC.

The rearrangement uses TRBV5-1 and TRBJ2-3; no clear D gene. CDR3 length: 15 residues. V was clipped by 0 bases and J by 6 bases, with 14 bases between them. In germline, CDR1 is SGHRS, CDR2 YFSETQ. In DNA form, the CDR3 reads TGCGCCAGCAGCTTGGATGGTAGCAGGACGGATACGCAGTATTTT. It yields the protein CASSLDGSRTDTQYF.